This is a list of T cell receptor beta chains from one sample in a study of blood T cells in healthy people across ages. TCRdb re-called the 5' RACE reads with MiXCR, one entry per CDR3 protein. The repertoire includes roughly 1.7 million distinct CDR3 sequences, roughly 32% of them detected once, and around 10% sits in the top ten. The sample was blood. The receptors shown here come from a woman in her 30s in good health. The CDR3 runs from the conserved cysteine through the conserved F or W. D genes are given only for firm matches. The size field is filled for only some rows; it gives once, few, many or a size class.

abundance: many
v_gene: TRBV7-9
j_gene: TRBJ2-1
d_gene: .
CDR3aa: CASSPDGDNEQFF
CDR3nt: TGTGCCAGCAGCCCGGACGGTGACAATGAGCAGTTCTTC

abundance: few
v_gene: TRBV6-1
j_gene: TRBJ1-2
d_gene: .
CDR3aa: CASSEDYRVYGYTF
CDR3nt: TGTGCCAGCAGTGAAGACTACAGGGTCTATGGCTACACCTTC

abundance: few
v_gene: TRBV4-1
j_gene: TRBJ2-3
d_gene: TRBD1
CDR3aa: CASSQSRDRATDTQYF
CDR3nt: TGCGCCAGCAGCCAATCTCGGGACAGGGCAACAGATACGCAGTATTTT

abundance: .
v_gene: TRBV20-1
j_gene: TRBJ1-5
d_gene: .
CDR3aa: CSARDQLSNQPQHF
CDR3nt: TGCAGTGCTAGAGATCAACTCAGCAATCAGCCCCAGCATTTT

abundance: few
v_gene: TRBV6-1
j_gene: TRBJ1-5
d_gene: .
CDR3aa: CASSEWVSGNQPQHF
CDR3nt: TGTGCCAGCAGTGAATGGGTTAGCGGCAATCAGCCCCAGCATTTT

abundance: .
v_gene: TRBV20-1
j_gene: TRBJ2-3
d_gene: .
CDR3aa: CSASPPGAGTDTQYF
CDR3nt: TGCAGTGCTAGCCCCCCGGGGGCCGGGACAGATACGCAGTATTTT

abundance: .
v_gene: TRBV20-1
j_gene: TRBJ2-5
d_gene: TRBD2
CDR3aa: CSAPKTSGRAWETQYF
CDR3nt: TGTAGTGCCCCAAAAACTAGCGGGAGGGCCTGGGAGACCCAGTACTTC

abundance: .
v_gene: TRBV2
j_gene: TRBJ2-1
d_gene: .
CDR3aa: CASKNMVEQFF
CDR3nt: TGTGCCAGCAAGAACATGGTTGAGCAGTTCTTC

abundance: few
v_gene: TRBV30
j_gene: TRBJ2-3
d_gene: .
CDR3aa: CAWSVLDRAGTQYF
CDR3nt: TGTGCCTGGAGTGTACTGGACAGAGCTGGTACGCAGTATTTT

abundance: .
v_gene: TRBV20-1
j_gene: TRBJ2-6
d_gene: .
CDR3aa: CSARGGRLGANVLTF
CDR3nt: TGCAGTGCTAGAGGGGGGCGGCTGGGGGCCAACGTCCTGACTTTC

abundance: few
v_gene: TRBV20-1
j_gene: TRBJ2-1
d_gene: TRBD2
CDR3aa: CSAQTGLAGDYNEQFF
CDR3nt: TGCAGTGCTCAGACGGGACTAGCGGGGGATTACAATGAGCAGTTCTTC

abundance: .
v_gene: TRBV11-2
j_gene: TRBJ1-1
d_gene: TRBD1
CDR3aa: CASSPRLTGSEAFF
CDR3nt: TGTGCCAGCAGCCCCAGATTGACAGGGTCTGAAGCTTTCTTT

abundance: .
v_gene: TRBV7-6
j_gene: TRBJ2-7
d_gene: TRBD2
CDR3aa: CANASGKAGPLTYEQYF
CDR3nt: TGTGCCAACGCGTCTGGGAAAGCGGGACCTCTAACCTACGAGCAGTACTTC

abundance: .
v_gene: TRBV6-2/TRBV6-3
j_gene: TRBJ2-1
d_gene: TRBD1
CDR3aa: CASSLVGQGNNEQFF
CDR3nt: TGTGCCAGCAGTTTAGTAGGACAGGGGAACAATGAGCAGTTCTTC

abundance: few
v_gene: TRBV20-1
j_gene: TRBJ1-2
d_gene: .
CDR3aa: CSARELRGLSNYGYTF
CDR3nt: TGCAGTGCTAGAGAACTACGGGGTCTCTCTAACTATGGCTACACCTTC

abundance: .
v_gene: TRBV12-3/TRBV12-4
j_gene: TRBJ1-1
d_gene: TRBD1
CDR3aa: CASGSQQGNMDTEAFF
CDR3nt: TGTGCCAGCGGTTCCCAACAGGGGAACATGGACACTGAAGCTTTCTTT

abundance: .
v_gene: TRBV5-1
j_gene: TRBJ1-2
d_gene: .
CDR3aa: CASSSRLAGVDYGYTF
CDR3nt: TGCGCCAGCAGCTCCAGATTAGCAGGGGTCGACTATGGCTACACCTTC

abundance: .
v_gene: TRBV3-1
j_gene: TRBJ2-7
d_gene: .
CDR3aa: CASSQGSRLYEQYF
CDR3nt: TGTGCCAGCAGCCAAGGCTCACGCCTCTACGAGCAGTACTTC

abundance: many
v_gene: TRBV12-3/TRBV12-4
j_gene: TRBJ2-7
d_gene: TRBD2
CDR3aa: CASSRTDYLAEEQYF
CDR3nt: TGTGCCAGCAGCCGCACTGACTACCTAGCGGAAGAGCAGTACTTC

abundance: .
v_gene: TRBV7-9
j_gene: TRBJ2-7
d_gene: .
CDR3aa: CASSLNQGPSYEQYF
CDR3nt: TGTGCCAGCAGCCTGAATCAGGGTCCCTCCTACGAGCAGTACTTC

abundance: few
v_gene: TRBV3-1
j_gene: TRBJ1-2
d_gene: TRBD1
CDR3aa: CASSHTGTGVPGGYTF
CDR3nt: TGTGCCAGCAGCCATACGGGGACAGGGGTACCAGGAGGCTACACCTTC

abundance: few
v_gene: TRBV7-9
j_gene: TRBJ2-5
d_gene: TRBD1
CDR3aa: CASSRAGTGVGKTQYF
CDR3nt: TGTGCCAGCAGCCGGGCCGGGACAGGGGTAGGAAAGACCCAGTACTTC

abundance: many
v_gene: TRBV4-2
j_gene: TRBJ2-3
d_gene: TRBD2
CDR3aa: CASSGSGASSTDTQYF
CDR3nt: TGTGCCAGCAGCGGAAGCGGGGCTTCTAGCACAGATACGCAGTATTTT

abundance: .
v_gene: TRBV12-3/TRBV12-4
j_gene: TRBJ2-2
d_gene: .
CDR3aa: CASRPRDQVELFF
CDR3nt: TGTGCCAGCAGACCCCGGGACCAGGTAGAGCTGTTTTTT

abundance: few
v_gene: TRBV29-1
j_gene: TRBJ2-1
d_gene: TRBD2
CDR3aa: CSVVVAGSSYNEQFF
CDR3nt: TGCAGCGTCGTCGTAGCGGGTAGCTCCTACAATGAGCAGTTCTTC

abundance: many
v_gene: TRBV7-2
j_gene: TRBJ2-1
d_gene: .
CDR3aa: CASSPLSYNEQFF
CDR3nt: TGTGCCAGCAGCCCCCTCTCCTACAATGAGCAGTTCTTC

abundance: .
v_gene: TRBV3-1
j_gene: TRBJ2-1
d_gene: .
CDR3aa: CASSQDTRMLSAQCF
CDR3nt: TGTGCCAGCAGCCAAGACACGAGAATGTTGTCGGCCCAGTGCTTC

abundance: .
v_gene: TRBV20-1
j_gene: TRBJ2-5
d_gene: .
CDR3aa: CSAGRLGETQYF
CDR3nt: TGCAGTGCTGGACGGTTGGGGGAGACCCAGTACTTC

abundance: .
v_gene: TRBV4-2
j_gene: TRBJ2-1
d_gene: TRBD2
CDR3aa: CASSPQGGLAGYSYNKQFF
CDR3nt: TGTGCCAGCAGCCCACAAGGAGGACTAGCGGGTTACTCCTACAATAAGCAGTTCTTC

abundance: many
v_gene: TRBV29-1
j_gene: TRBJ2-5
d_gene: .
CDR3aa: CSVAAGRLGETQYF
CDR3nt: TGCAGCGTTGCCGCGGGAAGGCTAGGGGAGACCCAGTACTTC

abundance: few
v_gene: TRBV20-1
j_gene: TRBJ2-3
d_gene: TRBD2
CDR3aa: CSAPGTSALDTQYF
CDR3nt: TGCAGTGCTCCCGGGACTAGCGCTCTGGATACGCAGTATTTT

abundance: .
v_gene: TRBV7-9
j_gene: TRBJ2-2
d_gene: .
CDR3aa: CASSLWDLVGPGELFF
CDR3nt: TGTGCCAGCAGCTTATGGGATCTAGTCGGCCCCGGGGAGCTGTTTTTT

abundance: few
v_gene: TRBV20-1
j_gene: TRBJ2-1
d_gene: .
CDR3aa: CSARGDRGASYNEQFF
CDR3nt: TGCAGTGCTAGAGGTGATAGGGGGGCATCCTACAATGAGCAGTTCTTC

abundance: many
v_gene: TRBV29-1
j_gene: TRBJ2-1
d_gene: .
CDR3aa: CSVLGGPYNEQFF
CDR3nt: TGCAGCGTTCTCGGGGGACCCTACAATGAGCAGTTCTTC

abundance: few
v_gene: TRBV9
j_gene: TRBJ2-7
d_gene: .
CDR3aa: CASSVGPPPYEQYF
CDR3nt: TGTGCCAGCAGCGTAGGCCCGCCACCCTACGAGCAGTACTTC

abundance: .
v_gene: TRBV10-3
j_gene: TRBJ2-2
d_gene: TRBD2
CDR3aa: CAISEGSGSAGELFF
CDR3nt: TGTGCCATCAGTGAAGGAAGCGGGAGTGCCGGGGAGCTGTTTTTT

abundance: few
v_gene: TRBV3-1
j_gene: TRBJ2-1
d_gene: TRBD2
CDR3aa: CASSPELTSGRAGEQFF
CDR3nt: TGTGCCAGCAGCCCCGAGCTCACTAGCGGGAGGGCCGGTGAGCAGTTCTTC

abundance: few
v_gene: TRBV3-1
j_gene: TRBJ1-1
d_gene: .
CDR3aa: CASSQGLYGRGSTAFF
CDR3nt: TGTGCCAGCAGCCAAGGGCTCTATGGTAGAGGGTCGACAGCTTTCTTT

abundance: .
v_gene: TRBV30
j_gene: TRBJ1-2
d_gene: .
CDR3aa: CAWSVRQTHGYTF
CDR3nt: TGTGCCTGGAGTGTACGGCAGACCCATGGCTACACCTTC

abundance: .
v_gene: TRBV7-2
j_gene: TRBJ2-3
d_gene: TRBD1
CDR3aa: CASSPTGVADTQYF
CDR3nt: TGTGCCAGCAGCCCGACAGGGGTGGCCGATACGCAGTATTTT

abundance: .
v_gene: TRBV7-3
j_gene: TRBJ2-5
d_gene: .
CDR3aa: CASSLLGRGAEETQYF
CDR3nt: TGTGCCAGCAGTTTATTAGGAAGGGGGGCAGAAGAGACCCAGTACTTC

abundance: .
v_gene: TRBV10-3
j_gene: TRBJ2-5
d_gene: .
CDR3aa: CATNSAKMGETQYF
CDR3nt: TGTGCCACCAATTCGGCCAAGATGGGAGAGACCCAGTACTTC

abundance: .
v_gene: TRBV5-1
j_gene: TRBJ2-1
d_gene: TRBD2
CDR3aa: CASSSQGLAGDNEQFF
CDR3nt: TGCGCCAGCAGCTCCCAAGGACTAGCGGGAGACAATGAGCAGTTCTTC

abundance: .
v_gene: TRBV9
j_gene: TRBJ2-2
d_gene: TRBD2
CDR3aa: CASESGANTGELFF
CDR3nt: TGTGCCAGCGAGAGCGGGGCGAACACCGGGGAGCTGTTTTTT